The rows below give T cell receptor beta chains drawn from one sample of a study of T cell responses to AZD1222 COVID-19 vaccine. Assay used: immunoSEQ multiplex PCR; TCRdb lists only in-frame clones, some missing. The sample consists of around 120,000 clones, around 93% of them appearing once. The specimen comprised peripheral blood, sampled on day 0 of AZD1222 vaccination. Receptor source: an adult in good health. The CDR3 runs from the conserved cysteine through the conserved F or W. The D gene is left open where the match is weak. A clone size is listed for some rows: how often the clone was seen (once, few, many), or a class if it is expanded.

v_gene,abundance,len,d_gene,j_gene,CDR3nt,CDR3aa
TRBV28,.,16,TRBD1,TRBJ2-2,TGTGCCAGCAGTTTCCCCGGGACAGGGGGGACCGGGGAGCTGTTTTTT,CASSFPGTGGTGELFF
TRBV6-5,.,14,.,TRBJ2-1,TGTGCCAGCAGACCAACACGGGGGCCCAATGAGCAGTTCTTC,CASRPTRGPNEQFF
TRBV4-3,.,15,.,TRBJ1-3,TGCGCCAGCAGCCAAGATTGGGCTTTTGGGAACACCATATATTTT,CASSQDWAFGNTIYF
TRBV11-3,.,16,TRBD2,TRBJ2-1,TGTGCCAGCAGCTTACGAGCGGGAGGCCTCTACAATGAGCAGTTCTTC,CASSLRAGGLYNEQFF
TRBV4-3,.,13,.,TRBJ1-5,TGCGCCAGCAGCCAAGAATGGGGTCAGCCCCAGCATTTT,CASSQEWGQPQHF
TRBV13,few,17,TRBD1,TRBJ2-1,TGTGCCAGCACGCGGACAGGGGGCATGGGTGCCTACAATGAGCAGTTCTTC,CASTRTGGMGAYNEQFF
TRBV11-2,.,16,TRBD1,TRBJ1-2,TGTGCCAGCAGTGATTCCGGGACAGGGGTAGACTATGGCTACACCTTC,CASSDSGTGVDYGYTF
TRBV28,.,16,.,TRBJ1-1,TGTGCCAGCAGTTTACTCGGGGAAACGGTAGACACTGAAGCTTTCTTT,CASSLLGETVDTEAFF
TRBV5-1,.,14,.,TRBJ2-7,TGCGCCAGCAGCTTGAGTTCGGTAGACTACGAGCAGTACTTC,CASSLSSVDYEQYF
TRBV27,.,19,.,TRBJ2-6,TGTGCCAGCAGTTTTGGGGGTCTGAACAGGCCAACTGGGGCCAACGTCCTGACTTTC,CASSFGGLNRPTGANVLTF
TRBV5-8,.,14,.,TRBJ1-2,TGTGCCAGCAGCTTAAAGGGATGGAGCTATGGCTACACCTTC,CASSLKGWSYGYTF
TRBV5-1,.,14,TRBD1,TRBJ2-7,TGCGCCAGCAGCTCCCCGGGACAGACCTACGAGCAGTACTTC,CASSSPGQTYEQYF
TRBV6-2/TRBV6-3,once,15,TRBD1,TRBJ2-3,TGTGCCAGCAGTTACGGGACAGCCAGCACAGATACGCAGTATTTT,CASSYGTASTDTQYF
TRBV15,.,14,TRBD2,TRBJ2-5,TGTGCCACCAGCAAGGGAGCGGGGCAAGAGACCCAGTACTTC,CATSKGAGQETQYF
TRBV11-3,.,15,TRBD2,TRBJ2-3,TGTGCCAGCAGCCTCTCCGGGACTAGCGGAGATACGCAGTATTTT,CASSLSGTSGDTQYF
TRBV7-7,.,15,.,TRBJ2-7,TGTGCTAGCAGCTCCTCGGTGGGGCCGACCTACGAGCAGTACTTC,CASSSSVGPTYEQYF
TRBV18,.,14,.,TRBJ2-2,TGTGCCAGCTCCCCGTCTCGGGGCCCCGGGGAGCTGTTTTTT,CASSPSRGPGELFF
TRBV6-2/TRBV6-3,.,14,.,TRBJ2-2,TGTGCCAGCAGTGATCAGGGGGGAGGCGGGGAGCTGTTTTTT,CASSDQGGGGELFF
TRBV5-4,.,14,TRBD1,TRBJ2-5,TGTGCCAGCCGACTACAGGGGGCGGGAGAGACCCAGTACTTC,CASRLQGAGETQYF
TRBV6-2/TRBV6-3,.,13,.,TRBJ2-7,TGTGCCAGCAGTTACGGGCTGCCCTACGAGCAGTACTTC,CASSYGLPYEQYF
TRBV6-2/TRBV6-3,.,16,.,TRBJ1-5,TGTGCCAGCAGTAAATCGGCAGAATATAGCAATCAGCCCCAGCATTTT,CASSKSAEYSNQPQHF
TRBV7-9,.,14,.,TRBJ1-1,TGTGCCAGCAACCCGGCTGGGGTGAACACTGAAGCTTTCTTT,CASNPAGVNTEAFF
TRBV30,.,11,.,TRBJ1-2,TGTGCCTGGGAGGCCTCGAAGGGGACGATCTTC,CAWEASKGTIF
TRBV4-3,.,16,.,TRBJ2-3,TGCGCCAGCAGCCAGCAGGACTCTCCCCCCACAGATACGCAGTATTTT,CASSQQDSPPTDTQYF
TRBV11-2,once,16,TRBD1,TRBJ2-2,TGTGCCAGCAGCTCCCTACTCAGGGGGCGCACCGGGGAGCTGTTTTTT,CASSSLLRGRTGELFF
TRBV30,once,13,TRBD1,TRBJ1-1,TGTGCCTGGAGCACACAGGGGATCACTGAAGCTTTCTTT,CAWSTQGITEAFF
TRBV28,once,15,.,TRBJ1-2,TGTGCCAGCAGTCTGCCCCGGATAAGCACGGATGGCTACACCTTC,CASSLPRISTDGYTF
TRBV6-5,.,14,.,TRBJ1-2,TGTGCCAGCAGTCCTAATGGGATGGATCTCGGCTACACCTTC,CASSPNGMDLGYTF
TRBV3-1/TRBV3-2,.,12,.,TRBJ1-6,TGTGCCAGCAGCCTCAGTAATTCACCCCTCCACTTT,CASSLSNSPLHF
TRBV5-6,.,16,.,TRBJ2-1,TGTGCCAGCAGCTTGCGGGGGCTTAGCTCCTACAATGAGCAGTTCTTC,CASSLRGLSSYNEQFF
TRBV28,.,15,TRBD1,TRBJ1-5,TGTGCCAGCCAGCGGTGGACAGGGGGAGGTCAGCCCCAGCATTTT,CASQRWTGGGQPQHF
TRBV5-5,.,14,TRBD1,TRBJ2-7,TGTGCCAGCAGCCCACAGGGGCTGGGGTACGAGCAGTACTTC,CASSPQGLGYEQYF
TRBV3-1/TRBV3-2,.,14,.,TRBJ2-7,TGTGCCAGCAGCCAAGGGGTAATTACCTACGAGCAGTACTTC,CASSQGVITYEQYF
TRBV4-1,once,15,.,TRBJ2-4,TGCGCCAGCAGCCAAACAACCGGGAGCCAAAACATTCAGTACTTC,CASSQTTGSQNIQYF
TRBV11-2,.,14,.,TRBJ1-2,TGTGCCAGCAGCTTAGGGGGCCGGGGCCATGGCTACACCTTC,CASSLGGRGHGYTF
TRBV5-6,.,13,TRBD1,TRBJ1-5,TGTGCCAGCAGCAGGACAGGAAATCAGCCCCAGCATTTT,CASSRTGNQPQHF
TRBV11-2,.,19,TRBD1,TRBJ1-1,TGTGCCAGCAGCTTAGGTTTAGGGACAGGGGCAGACATGAACACTGAAGCTTTCTTT,CASSLGLGTGADMNTEAFF
TRBV6-2/TRBV6-3,.,15,TRBD1,TRBJ1-5,TGTGCCAGCAGCACGGACAGGGGGCTTGGTCAGCCCCAGCATTTT,CASSTDRGLGQPQHF
TRBV6-5,.,13,.,TRBJ2-7,TGTGCCAGCAGTTATCAGGGATGGCACGAGCAGTACTTC,CASSYQGWHEQYF
TRBV13,.,16,TRBD2,TRBJ2-7,TGTGCCAGCAGCACCCAACCGGGAGGTTCCTCCTACGAGCAGTACTTC,CASSTQPGGSSYEQYF
TRBV6-1,.,15,.,TRBJ1-3,TGTGCCAGCAGTGATGGGGCAGAATGGCGAAACACCATATATTTT,CASSDGAEWRNTIYF
TRBV13,few,13,.,TRBJ2-7,TGTGCCAGCAGCTTAGTCGGGACTTACGAGCAGTACTTC,CASSLVGTYEQYF
TRBV29-1,.,13,.,TRBJ2-1,TGCAGCGTTGAATTGTTAGACTACAATGAGCAGTTCTTC,CSVELLDYNEQFF
TRBV3-1/TRBV3-2,.,15,.,TRBJ1-2,TGTGCCAGCAGACCTACCGGACAGCCGGGGATGGGCTACACCTTC,CASRPTGQPGMGYTF
TRBV9,.,15,.,TRBJ2-1,TGTGCCAGCAGCGTTACTAGCACCTCCTACAATGAGCAGTTCTTC,CASSVTSTSYNEQFF